This T cell receptor beta chain was identified in a study of cytomegalovirus exposure and HLA in healthy donors listed by TCRdb under 2017. Regarding the study in general: According to an earlier analysis of 587 of the donors, about 180 million T cells yielded some 120 million unique TCR beta sequences and more than 250 Gb of sequence data. About 310 gigabases of sequencing data and tens of millions of unique TCR sequences were included in an early release covering several hundred HLA-typed donors. Of the 300 to 400 genotyped donors, roughly 85% fell in the genetic ancestry cluster associated with self-reported Caucasian donors. The aim of the study was to test whether cataloging public T cell receptors could identify signatures of past pathogen exposure. Using immunosequencing, the study profiled T cell repertoires from 500 to 800 subjects and related those repertoires to cytomegalovirus serostatus. In addition to the first cohort of 666 subjects, a separate validation cohort of 130 or so different subjects was used. High-throughput TCR immunosequencing, statistical association of individual TCRs with disease status, and machine learning were combined to predict cytomegalovirus infection status. In a later analysis, previously published TCR beta repertoires from fewer than 750 donors were re-analyzed and high-resolution HLA genotyping was added so that TCR occurrence patterns could be studied. Rather than drawing on any new phenotypic data, the later analysis identified candidate immune exposures from TCR beta sequences and the way those sequences occurred across donors. An earlier analysis of 587 of the donors applied high-throughput TCR beta sequencing to assess whether each TCR beta V gene segment acted as functional or pseudogenic. Donor age, sex, ethnicity and CMV serostatus were collected together with the repertoire data. In a later genetic analysis, genome-wide SNP genotypes for about 65% of the roughly 700 donors were used, and that subset was treated as a discovery cohort. All discovery cohort repertoires had been generated on a single sequencing platform. Both class I and class II loci were covered by HLA typing, at four-digit resolution. Typing coverage varied by locus: roughly 620-640 donors for A, B, C, DRB1 and DQB1; approximately 560 for DQA1; over 600 for DPA1; 450 to 480 for DPB1. Several DR-DQ haplotypes were handled as single units for association and clustering, since linkage in the cohort was strong. Among a few hundred genotyped donors of the cohort, an average of around 240,000 unique TCR beta nucleotide sequences were sequenced per donor, roughly 18% of them non-productive. General findings and caveats noted by the study authors: A later analysis associated 16,951 TCR beta sequences with specific HLA alleles at a false discovery rate of 0.05. It was suggested by the authors that the approach could potentially be generalized to other disease states and immunological phenotypes. A cluster of highly shared sequence variants was judged likely to represent a technical artifact of the sequencing pipeline. The classifier was reported to diagnose cytomegalovirus status with high specificity and sensitivity in both the original cohort and the validation cohort. The cohort was sequenced for TCR beta chains only, and without alpha or paired-chain data the features that could be detected were limited. Three of the identified cytomegalovirus-associated TCR beta chains were confirmed in vitro to be specific for cytomegalovirus antigens. A further reported finding was that TCR beta sequences accurately predicted the HLA-A and HLA-B alleles for most subjects in the first cohort. Most TCR sequences were seen in very few donors, while some public TCRs were found in many individuals. V-gene and J-gene trimming of TCR beta chains was associated with a missense DCLRE1C variant in a later genetic analysis, and the association was replicated in an independent cohort. In a later analysis, several top co-occurrence clusters were reported to appear linked to parvovirus B19, influenza, CMV and Epstein-Barr virus. A later analysis found that HLA-associated TCR beta chains were more clonally expanded and had lower generation probabilities than equally common non-associated chains. Because the 87-base-pair reads could not distinguish some IMGT-functional V segments, including TRBV6-2 and TRBV6-3, those segments were excluded. Most CMV-associated TCR beta chains appeared to be HLA-restricted in a later analysis, and the HLA associations seemed to be driven largely by CMV exposure. Because counts were too low, some 17 rarely observed V segments, including chromosome 9 orphons, were excluded from the earlier analysis of roughly 580 of the donors. Roughly uniform sequencing depth across donors was assumed in presence/absence analyses, although this assumption may not hold. In the study, some 180 TCR beta chains were listed as associated with cytomegalovirus. A later genetic analysis reported fewer N-insertions in productive TCRs among donors in an Asian-associated ancestry cluster than the roughly 690-donor mean. Broadly in line with IMGT annotations, most TCR beta V segments showed up in productive rearrangements about 87% or about 30% of the time in an earlier analysis of around 550 of the donors. For the cohort, immune exposure information was limited to CMV serostatus. In a later analysis, TCR association rates were found to vary across HLA loci, with the most associated TCRs seen for DRB1 alleles and the fewest for HLA-C alleles. Linkage disequilibrium might explain the correlated functional status among segregating V segments, but an unknown experimental factor could not be ruled out. Because HLA typing was unavailable for some donors at each locus, only the typed subset was used in association tests. Strong co-occurrence of HLA alleles, especially DR and DQ, made assigning TCR associations to individual alleles difficult.

The method was the immunoSEQ multiplex PCR assay. For the multiplex PCR, a mixture combining 60 forward primers for TCR Vbeta segments and 13 reverse primers for TCR Jbeta segments was used. The CDR3 region of rearranged TCR beta genes was amplified from genomic DNA with a multiplex PCR assay. The amplified TCR beta libraries were sequenced on the Illumina HiSeq System as 87-base-pair reads. The authors' analysis ran thus. Across the roughly 700 repertoires, a later analysis counted 78 million or so unique TCR beta chains, roughly 11 million of which were shared by at least two donors. Raw reads were error-corrected and collapsed into unique sequences with a nearest-neighbor algorithm that merged closely related sequences to remove PCR and sequencing errors. Alignment of CDR3 sequences to IMGT reference sequences was used to assign V, D and J gene segments. For a sequence to be retained, a match of at least six nucleotides to both a V gene segment and a J gene segment was required. Rearrangements were called productive when the CDR3 lacked stop codons and stayed in frame with V and J; all others were non-productive. Following IMGT convention, CDR3 was defined as the stretch from the second conserved V-encoded cysteine up to the conserved J-encoded phenylalanine. The earlier analysis of roughly 590 of the donors excluded any sequence lacking an unambiguous match to a single V gene segment. In an earlier analysis of some 590 of the donors, a V segment was called functional when productive rearrangements were above 56.7%, and segregating when the standard deviation between donors exceeded 5%. A statistical classification framework was built to diagnose cytomegalovirus status from the catalog of TCR beta chain sequences. A later analysis assigned V and J genes by comparing TCR nucleotide sequences with IMGT/GENE-DB human TR gene sequences. The TCRdist pipeline was used in a later analysis to assign CDR3 sequences and most-parsimonious VDJ recombination scenarios. In a later analysis, each TCR beta chain was defined by its CDR3 amino acid sequence together with its V-gene family, and reads without a unique V-gene family were excluded. A later analysis removed 592 highly shared, low-generation-probability nucleotide sequences to deal with suspected cross-contamination and a sequencing artifact. In a later analysis, a clonal expansion index was calculated for each public chain from normalized within-repertoire ranks of inferred template counts. In a later analysis, generation probabilities were computed using a VDJ recombination model fitted to out-of-frame rearrangements, and the results were checked against IGoR. A later analysis scored TCR-TCR, TCR-HLA and TCR-CMV co-occurrence with hypergeometric tests, applying a repertoire-size bias correction to TCR pairs. False discovery rates were estimated in a later analysis by permuting HLA or CMV assignments 20 times. In a later analysis, co-occurring TCRs were grouped using DBSCAN, with TCRdist sequence similarity added in when clustering inside HLA-allele-positive subsets. Repertoires with fewer than 30,000 or more than 120,000 public chains, plus five repertoires with anomalous nucleotide sharing, were excluded from co-occurrence clustering. Held by TCRdb, this immuneACCESS table contains in-frame sequences only and omits some clones. Under half of the omission traces to an unresolved V gene where checked; the cause of the rest is unknown. V, J and clone size are taken as reported in that table, and D and trimming were inferred from the DNA itself. The sample profile shows 30,000 to 45,000 clones; approximately 82% of them were found once. In total, the top ten clones hold roughly 4% of the sample.

A word on this clone: Its antigen has not been determined. Within one base of it there is no much larger clone, and no base qualities were kept.

Including cysteine and phenylalanine, the CDR3 has 21 amino acids. Only the CDR3 part of the read is kept: 63 bases, read in frame from the first base. At the junction V is shortened by 4 bases and J by 0 bases; bases outside the gene matches: 23. The cohort consisted of fewer than 700 healthy bone marrow donors. Cohort members were all nominally healthy when sampled, although unrecorded immune exposures were likely present. The donor was CMV seronegative and belonged to the group of over 300 seronegative cohort members. Each donor provided a peripheral blood sample, and peripheral blood mononuclear cells were used for TCR beta sequencing. The Qiagen DNeasy Blood Extraction Kit was used to extract genomic DNA from the blood cell samples.

Specimen: PBMCs. The sequence was obtained from a woman under 30 in good health and CMV-seronegative. Recombination connected TRBV23-1 to TRBJ2-7, with 8 bases in between that match TRBD2. TRBV23-1 is given ORF status, its function remaining uncertain. The CDR3 amino acid sequence is: CASSRLNYRGGSGSSSYEQYF. In nucleotides, the sequence is TGCGCCAGCAGTCGCCTCAACTACAGAGGGGGAAGCGGGAGTAGCTCCTACGAGCAGTACTTC.